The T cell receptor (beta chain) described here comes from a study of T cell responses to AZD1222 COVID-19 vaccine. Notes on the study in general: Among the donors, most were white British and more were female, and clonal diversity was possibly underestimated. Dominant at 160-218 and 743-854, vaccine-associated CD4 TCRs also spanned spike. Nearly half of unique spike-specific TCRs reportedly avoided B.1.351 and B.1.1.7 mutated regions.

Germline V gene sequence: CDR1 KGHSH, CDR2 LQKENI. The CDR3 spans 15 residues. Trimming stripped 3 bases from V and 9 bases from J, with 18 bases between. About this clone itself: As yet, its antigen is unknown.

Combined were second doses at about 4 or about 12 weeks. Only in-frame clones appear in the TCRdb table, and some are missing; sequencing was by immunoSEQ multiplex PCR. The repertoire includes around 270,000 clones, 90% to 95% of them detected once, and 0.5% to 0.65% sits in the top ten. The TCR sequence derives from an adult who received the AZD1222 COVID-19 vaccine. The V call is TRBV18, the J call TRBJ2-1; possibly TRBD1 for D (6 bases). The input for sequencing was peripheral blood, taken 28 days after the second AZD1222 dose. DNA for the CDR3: TGTGCCAGCTCACCCAGGGGCAACCCAGGACCTGAGCAGTTCTTC. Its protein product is CASSPRGNPGPEQFF.